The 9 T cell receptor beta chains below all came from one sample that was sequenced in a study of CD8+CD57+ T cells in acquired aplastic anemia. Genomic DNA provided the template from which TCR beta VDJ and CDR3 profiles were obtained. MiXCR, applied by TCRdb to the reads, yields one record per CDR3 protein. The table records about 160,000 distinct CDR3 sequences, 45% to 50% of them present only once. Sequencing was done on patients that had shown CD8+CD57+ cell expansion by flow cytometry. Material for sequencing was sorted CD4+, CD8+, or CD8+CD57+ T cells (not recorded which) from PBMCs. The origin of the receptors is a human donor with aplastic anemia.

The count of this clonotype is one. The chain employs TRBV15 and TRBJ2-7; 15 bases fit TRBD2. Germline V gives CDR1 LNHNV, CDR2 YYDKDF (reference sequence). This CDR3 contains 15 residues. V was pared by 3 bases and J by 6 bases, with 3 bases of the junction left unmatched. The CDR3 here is CATSRGGLAGGEQYF. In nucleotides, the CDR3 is TGTGCCACCAGCAGGGGGGGACTAGCGGGAGGCGAGCAGTACTTC.

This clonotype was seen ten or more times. The CDR3 protein is CASSSDSTGGYTF. The CDR3 region has the DNA TGTGCCAGCAGCTCCGACAGTACTGGTGGCTACACCTTC. The V gene is TRBV6-1, the J gene TRBJ1-2; weak D call: TRBD1 (5 bases). Trimming removed 6 bases from V and 7 bases from J, with 15 bases in between. Germline V CDR1 and CDR2: MNHNS, SASEGT. CDR3 length: 13 residues.

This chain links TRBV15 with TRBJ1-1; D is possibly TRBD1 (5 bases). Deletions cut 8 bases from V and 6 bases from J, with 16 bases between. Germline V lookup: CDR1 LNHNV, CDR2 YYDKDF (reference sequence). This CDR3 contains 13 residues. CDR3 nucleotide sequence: TGTGCCACCTGGTGGGGGGGGGACTCTGAAGCTTTCTTT. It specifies CATWWGGDSEAFF.

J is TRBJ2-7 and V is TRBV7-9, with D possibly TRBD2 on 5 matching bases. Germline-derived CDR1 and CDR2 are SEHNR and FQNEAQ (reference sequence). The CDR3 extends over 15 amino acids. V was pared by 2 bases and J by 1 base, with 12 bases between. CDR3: CASSLLGRGSYEQYF. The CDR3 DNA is TGTGCCAGCAGCTTACTGGGCAGAGGGTCCTACGAGCAGTACTTC.

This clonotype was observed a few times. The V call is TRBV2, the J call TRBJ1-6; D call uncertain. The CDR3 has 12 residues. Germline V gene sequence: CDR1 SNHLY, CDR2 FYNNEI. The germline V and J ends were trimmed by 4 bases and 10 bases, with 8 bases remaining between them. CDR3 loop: CASSVSESPLHF. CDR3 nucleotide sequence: TGTGCCAGCAGTGTATCCGAGTCACCCCTCCACTTT.

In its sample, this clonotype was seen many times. CDR3 coding DNA: TGTGCCAGCAGTGTACGGGAGACCCAGTACTTC. It yields the protein CASSVRETQYF. The chain combines TRBV25-1 with TRBJ2-5; D ambiguous. The CDR3 runs to 11 residues. The germline V and J ends were trimmed by 4 bases and 5 bases, with 5 bases remaining between them. Germline V gene lookup returns CDR1 MGHDK and CDR2 SYGVNS. The full variable domain, rest sourced from reference TRBV25-1 and TRBJ2-5, is EADIYQTPRYLVIGTGKKITLECSQTMGHDKMYWYQQDPGMELHLIHYSYGVNSTEKGDLSSESTVSRIRTEHFPLTLESARPSHTSQYLCASSVRETQYFGPGTRLLVL.

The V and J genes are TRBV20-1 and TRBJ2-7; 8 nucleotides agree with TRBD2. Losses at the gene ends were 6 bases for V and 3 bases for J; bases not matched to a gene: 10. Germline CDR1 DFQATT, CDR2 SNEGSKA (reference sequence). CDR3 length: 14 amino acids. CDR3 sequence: CSAKTGTRYYEQYF. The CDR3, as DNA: TGCAGTGCAAAGACCGGGACTAGGTACTACGAGCAGTACTTC.

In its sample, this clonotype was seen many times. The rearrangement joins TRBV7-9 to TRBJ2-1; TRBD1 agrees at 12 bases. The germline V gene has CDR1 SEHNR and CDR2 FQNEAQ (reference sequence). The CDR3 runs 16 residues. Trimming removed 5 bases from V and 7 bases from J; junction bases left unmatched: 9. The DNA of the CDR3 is TGTGCCAGCAGCGCCAACCCGGGACAGGGGGCGAATGAGCAGTTCTTC. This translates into CASSANPGQGANEQFF. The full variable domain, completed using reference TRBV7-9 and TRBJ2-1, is DTGVSQNPRHKITKRGQNVTFRCDPISEHNRLYWYRQTLGQGPEFLTYFQNEAQLEKSRLLSDRFSAERPKGSFSTLEIQRTEQGDSAMYLCASSANPGQGANEQFFGPGTRLTVL.

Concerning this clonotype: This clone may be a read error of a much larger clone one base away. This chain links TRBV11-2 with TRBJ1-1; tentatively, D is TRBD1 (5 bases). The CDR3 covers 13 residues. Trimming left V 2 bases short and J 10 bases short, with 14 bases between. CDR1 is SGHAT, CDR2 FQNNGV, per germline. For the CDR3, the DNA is TGTGCCAGCAGCTTATACCGCAGGGTTGGAGCTTTCTTT. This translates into CASSLYRRVGAFF. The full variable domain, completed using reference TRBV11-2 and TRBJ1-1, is EAGVAQSPRYKIIEKRQSVAFWCNPISGHATLYWYQQILGQGPKLLIQFQNNGVVDDSQLPKDRFSAERLKGVDSTLKIQPAKLEDSAVYLCASSLYRRVGAFFGQGTRLTVV.